This paragraph reports one T cell receptor beta chain. Its antigen is still unknown. The data were taken from a study of a mutant IDH1 vaccine in newly diagnosed glioma. Study as a whole: With temozolomide cycles, or 4-6 weeks after radiotherapy alone, vaccination was started. Former treatment meant radiotherapy, temozolomide, or both; the majority had gotten both. Treated patients, averaging about 40 years, were 62.5% male and around 40% female.

Data came from immunoSEQ multiplex PCR; TCRdb stores just in-frame clones and leaves some out. The repertoire holds 35,000 to 40,000 clones, with roughly 70% as singletons. The time point: week 47, end of study. The investigators gave 300 ug of mutant IDH1 20-mer peptide in each vaccine dose, together with topical imiquimod. V was clipped by 2 bases and J by 1 base, with 12 bases between them. CDR3 length: 15 amino acids. Per germline, CDR1 MNHEY and CDR2 SVGAGI. Broader study findings: Top-clonotype changes in peripheral T cells seemed unrelated to pseudoprogression.

This rearrangement joins TRBV6-5 to TRBJ2-7; D not certain. The input for sequencing was PBMCs, taken from a glioma patient whose treatment included an IDH1 peptide vaccine. The sequence was collected from a man aged 35-49 years with glioma. In DNA form, the CDR3 reads TGTGCCAGCAGTTACCGGCCAGCATCATCCTACGAGCAGTACTTC. It codes for CASSYRPASSYEQYF.